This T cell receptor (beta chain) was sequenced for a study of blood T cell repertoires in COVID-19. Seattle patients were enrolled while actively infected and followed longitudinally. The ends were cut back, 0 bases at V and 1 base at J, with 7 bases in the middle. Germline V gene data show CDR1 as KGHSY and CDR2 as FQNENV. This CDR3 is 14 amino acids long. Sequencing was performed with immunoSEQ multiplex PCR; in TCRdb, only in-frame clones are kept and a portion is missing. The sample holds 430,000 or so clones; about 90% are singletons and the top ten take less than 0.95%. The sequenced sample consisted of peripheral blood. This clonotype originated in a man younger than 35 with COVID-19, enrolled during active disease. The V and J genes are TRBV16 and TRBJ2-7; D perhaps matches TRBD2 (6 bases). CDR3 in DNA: TGTGCCAGCAGCCAATCGGAGGGGTCCTACGAGCAGTACTTC. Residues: CASSQSEGSYEQYF. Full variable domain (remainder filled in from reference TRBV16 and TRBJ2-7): GEEVAQTPKHLVRGEGQKAKLYCAPIKGHSYVFWYQQVLKNEFKFLISFQNENVFDETGMPKERFSAKCLPNSPCSLEIQATKLEDSAVYFCASSQSEGSYEQYFGPGTRLTVT.